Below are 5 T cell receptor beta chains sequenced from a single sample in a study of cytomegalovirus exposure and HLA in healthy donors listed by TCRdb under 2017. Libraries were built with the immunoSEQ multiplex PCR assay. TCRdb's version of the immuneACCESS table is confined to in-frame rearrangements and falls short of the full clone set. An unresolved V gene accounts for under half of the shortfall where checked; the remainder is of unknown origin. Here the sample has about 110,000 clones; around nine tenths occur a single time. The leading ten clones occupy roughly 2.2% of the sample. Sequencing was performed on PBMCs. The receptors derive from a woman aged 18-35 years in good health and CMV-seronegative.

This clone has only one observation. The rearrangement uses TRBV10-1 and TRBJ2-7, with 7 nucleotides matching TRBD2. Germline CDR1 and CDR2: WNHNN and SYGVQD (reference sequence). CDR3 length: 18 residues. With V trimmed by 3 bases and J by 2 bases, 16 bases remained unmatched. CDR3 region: CASSDPVRRLAVPYEQYF. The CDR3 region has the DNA TGCGCCAGCAGTGACCCAGTAAGGCGTCTAGCGGTACCCTACGAGCAGTACTTC.

The CDR3 region is CASSSRLGLYTQYF. CDR3 nucleotide sequence: TGTGCCAGCAGTTCCCGTCTGGGACTCTATACGCAGTATTTT. The rearrangement uses TRBV28 and TRBJ2-3; weak D call: TRBD2 (6 bases). Germline V CDR1 and CDR2: MDHEN, SYDVKM. The CDR3 covers 14 residues. Trimming shortened V by 4 bases and J by 7 bases, and 15 bases separated the two germline ends.

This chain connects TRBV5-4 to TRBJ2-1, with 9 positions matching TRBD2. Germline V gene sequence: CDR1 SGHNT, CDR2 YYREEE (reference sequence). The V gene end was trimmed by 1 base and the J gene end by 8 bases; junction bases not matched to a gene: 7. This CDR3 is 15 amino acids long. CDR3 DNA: TGTGCCAGCAGCTTGTGGTCTAGCGGGATTGATGAGCAGTTCTTC. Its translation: CASSLWSSGIDEQFF.

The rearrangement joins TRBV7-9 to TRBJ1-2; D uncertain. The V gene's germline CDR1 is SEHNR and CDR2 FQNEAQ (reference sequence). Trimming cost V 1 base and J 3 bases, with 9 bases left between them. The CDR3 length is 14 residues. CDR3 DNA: TGTGCCAGCAGCTTAGACTTGGGCCACTATGGCTACACCTTC. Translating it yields CASSLDLGHYGYTF.

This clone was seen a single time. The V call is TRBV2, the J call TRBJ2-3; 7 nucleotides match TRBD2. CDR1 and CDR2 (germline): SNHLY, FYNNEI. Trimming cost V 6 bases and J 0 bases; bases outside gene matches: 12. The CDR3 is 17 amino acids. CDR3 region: CASRTPLSGISTDTQYF. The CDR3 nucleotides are TGTGCCAGCAGGACCCCGTTGAGCGGGATCAGCACAGATACGCAGTATTTT.